The clone carrying this T cell receptor (beta chain) was recorded many times. Its cognate antigen is unknown. Axillary draining lymph nodes of breast cancer patients supplied the node samples. Each CDR3 protein is one row after TCRdb ran MiXCR on the multiplex PCR reads. Of 200,000 or so distinct CDR3 sequences listed, around a third are singletons. This specimen belongs to a study of breast tumors, draining lymph nodes, adjacent tissues. Study results and caveats: Data fit most tumor T cells coming from lymph node, expanding in tumor. Tumors had less TCR diversity than lymph nodes, more than nontumor tissue. Tumor T cell lymph node origin was a supported hypothesis, not proven.

The clonotype was recovered from a female donor with breast cancer. Some clones in this sample may be carry-over from other donors' samples. The sample comprised axillary lymph node tissue.

In DNA form, the CDR3 reads TGTGCCAGCAGTGGATGGACAGGGGCGGGTGAAAAACTGTTTTTT. Translation: CASSGWTGAGEKLFF. This chain joins TRBV6-5 and TRBJ1-4, with 9 bases matching TRBD1. CDR1 and CDR2 from the germline V gene are MNHEY and SVGAGI. The V gene end was trimmed by 5 bases and the J gene end by 7 bases; junction bases not matched to a gene: 8. This CDR3 comprises 15 residues.